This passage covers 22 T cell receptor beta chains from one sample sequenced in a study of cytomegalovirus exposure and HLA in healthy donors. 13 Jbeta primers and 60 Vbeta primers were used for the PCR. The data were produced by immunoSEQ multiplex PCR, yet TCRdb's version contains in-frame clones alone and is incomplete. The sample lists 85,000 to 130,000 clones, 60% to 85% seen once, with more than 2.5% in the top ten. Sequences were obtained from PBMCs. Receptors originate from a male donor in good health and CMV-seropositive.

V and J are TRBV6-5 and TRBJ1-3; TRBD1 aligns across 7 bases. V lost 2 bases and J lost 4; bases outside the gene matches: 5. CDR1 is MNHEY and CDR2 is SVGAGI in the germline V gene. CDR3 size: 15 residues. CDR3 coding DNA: TGTGCCAGCAGTTACAAACGGGGACAGGGAAACACCATATATTTT. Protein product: CASSYKRGQGNTIYF.

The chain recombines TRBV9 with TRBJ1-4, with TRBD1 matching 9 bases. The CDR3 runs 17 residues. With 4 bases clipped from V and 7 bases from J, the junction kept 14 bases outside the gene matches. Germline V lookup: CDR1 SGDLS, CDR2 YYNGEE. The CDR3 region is CASSSSSRTGVFEKLFF. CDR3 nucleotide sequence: TGTGCCAGCAGCTCCTCCTCCCGGACAGGGGTGTTTGAAAAACTGTTTTTT.

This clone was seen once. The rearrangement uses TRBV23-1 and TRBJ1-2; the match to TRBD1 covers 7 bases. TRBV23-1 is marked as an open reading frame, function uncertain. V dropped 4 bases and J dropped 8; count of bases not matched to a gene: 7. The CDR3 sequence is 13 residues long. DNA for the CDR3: TGCGCCAGCAGTCGGACAGGTACCTGGGGCTACACCTTC. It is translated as CASSRTGTWGYTF.

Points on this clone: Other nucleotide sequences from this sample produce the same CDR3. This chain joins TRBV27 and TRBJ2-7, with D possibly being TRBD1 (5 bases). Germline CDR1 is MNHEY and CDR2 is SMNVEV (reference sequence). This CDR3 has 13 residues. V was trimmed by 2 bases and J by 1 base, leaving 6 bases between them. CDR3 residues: CASSLQGSYEQYF. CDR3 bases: TGTGCCAGCAGTTTACAGGGATCCTACGAGCAGTACTTC.

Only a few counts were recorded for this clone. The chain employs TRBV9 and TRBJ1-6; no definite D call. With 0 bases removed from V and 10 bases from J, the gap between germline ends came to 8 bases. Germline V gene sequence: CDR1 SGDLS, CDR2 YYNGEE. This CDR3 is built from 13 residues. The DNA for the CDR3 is TGTGCCAGCAGCGTAGGAGGTGGGTCACCCCTCCACTTT. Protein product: CASSVGGGSPLHF.

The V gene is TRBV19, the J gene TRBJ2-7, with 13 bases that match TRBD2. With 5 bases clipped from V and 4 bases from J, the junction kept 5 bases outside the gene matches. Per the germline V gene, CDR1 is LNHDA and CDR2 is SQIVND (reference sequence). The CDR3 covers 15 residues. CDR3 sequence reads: CASSELAGGPYEQYF. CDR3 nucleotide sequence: TGTGCCAGTAGTGAACTAGCGGGAGGGCCGTACGAGCAGTACTTC.

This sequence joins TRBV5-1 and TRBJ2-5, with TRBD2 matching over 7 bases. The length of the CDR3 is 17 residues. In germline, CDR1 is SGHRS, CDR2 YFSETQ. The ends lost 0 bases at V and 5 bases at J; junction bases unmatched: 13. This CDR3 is CASSLAPQAGAGETQYF. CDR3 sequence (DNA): TGCGCCAGCAGCTTGGCCCCTCAGGCGGGAGCTGGGGAGACCCAGTACTTC.

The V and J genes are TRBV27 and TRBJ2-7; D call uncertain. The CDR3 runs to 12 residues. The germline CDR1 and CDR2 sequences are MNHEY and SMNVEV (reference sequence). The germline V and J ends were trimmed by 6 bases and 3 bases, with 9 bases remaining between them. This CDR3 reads CASSPGGYEQYF. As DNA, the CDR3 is TGTGCCAGCAGCCCCGGTGGCTACGAGCAGTACTTC.

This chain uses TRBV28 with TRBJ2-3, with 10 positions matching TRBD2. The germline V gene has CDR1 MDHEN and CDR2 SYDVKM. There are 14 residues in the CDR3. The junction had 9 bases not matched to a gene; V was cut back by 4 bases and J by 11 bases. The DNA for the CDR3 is TGTGCCAGCAGTTCTAGCGGGAGTTCGGGACGGCAGTATTTT. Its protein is CASSSSGSSGRQYF.

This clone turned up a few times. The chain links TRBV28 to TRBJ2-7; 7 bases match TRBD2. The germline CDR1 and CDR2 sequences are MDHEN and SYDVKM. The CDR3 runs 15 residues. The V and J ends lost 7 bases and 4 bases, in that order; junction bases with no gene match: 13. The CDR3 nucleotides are TGTGCCAGCACCCTAGGTGGAGCGGGGTCTTACGAGCAGTACTTC. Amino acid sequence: CASTLGGAGSYEQYF. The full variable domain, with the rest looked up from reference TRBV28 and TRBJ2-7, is DVKVTQSSRYLVKRTGEKVFLECVQDMDHENMFWYRQDPGLGLRLIYFSYDVKMKEKGDIPEGYSVSREKKERFSLILESASTNQTSMYLCASTLGGAGSYEQYFGPGTRLTVT.

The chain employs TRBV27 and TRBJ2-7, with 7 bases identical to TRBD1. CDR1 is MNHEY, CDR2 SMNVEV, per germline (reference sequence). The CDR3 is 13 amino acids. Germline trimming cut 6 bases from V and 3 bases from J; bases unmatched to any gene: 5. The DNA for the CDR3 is TGTGCCAGCAGCCTCGGACAGGACTACGAGCAGTACTTC. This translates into CASSLGQDYEQYF.

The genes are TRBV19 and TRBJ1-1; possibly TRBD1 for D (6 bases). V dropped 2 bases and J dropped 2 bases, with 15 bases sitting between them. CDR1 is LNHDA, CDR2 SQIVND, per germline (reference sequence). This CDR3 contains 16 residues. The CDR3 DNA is TGTGCCAGTAGTATAATACAGGGCCCGTTTAACACTGAAGCTTTCTTT. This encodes CASSIIQGPFNTEAFF. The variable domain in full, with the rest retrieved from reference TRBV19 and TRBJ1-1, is DGGITQSPKYLFRKEGQNVTLSCEQNLNHDAMYWYRQDPGQGLRLIYYSQIVNDFQKGDIAEGYSVSREKKESFPLTVTSAQKNPTAFYLCASSIIQGPFNTEAFFGQGTRLTVV.

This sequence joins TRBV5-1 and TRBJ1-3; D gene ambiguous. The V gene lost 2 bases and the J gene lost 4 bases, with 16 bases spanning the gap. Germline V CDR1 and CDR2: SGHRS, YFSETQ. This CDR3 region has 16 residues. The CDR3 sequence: CASSLESGSGGNTIYF. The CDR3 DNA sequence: TGCGCCAGCAGCTTAGAATCAGGCTCGGGAGGAAACACCATATATTTT.

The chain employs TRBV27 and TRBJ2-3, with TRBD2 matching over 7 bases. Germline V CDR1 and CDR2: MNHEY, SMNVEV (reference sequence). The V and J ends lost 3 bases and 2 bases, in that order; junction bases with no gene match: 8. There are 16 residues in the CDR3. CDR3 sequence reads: CASSFGGRPDTDTQYF. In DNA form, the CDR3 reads TGTGCCAGCAGTTTCGGGGGGAGGCCAGACACAGATACGCAGTATTTT.

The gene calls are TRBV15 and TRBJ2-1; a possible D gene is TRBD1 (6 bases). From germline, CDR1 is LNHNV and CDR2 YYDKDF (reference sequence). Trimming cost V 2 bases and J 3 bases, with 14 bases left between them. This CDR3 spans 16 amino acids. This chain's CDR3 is CATSRTQDSSYNEQFF. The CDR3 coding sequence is TGTGCCACCAGCAGAACCCAGGACAGCAGCTACAATGAGCAGTTCTTC.

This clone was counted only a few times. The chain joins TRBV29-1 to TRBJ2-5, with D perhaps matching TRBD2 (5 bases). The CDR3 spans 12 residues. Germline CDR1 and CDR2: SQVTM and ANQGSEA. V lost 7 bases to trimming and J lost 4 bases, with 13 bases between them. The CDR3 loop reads CSARNGGETQYF. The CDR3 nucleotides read TGCAGCGCCCGCAACGGAGGAGAGACCCAGTACTTC.

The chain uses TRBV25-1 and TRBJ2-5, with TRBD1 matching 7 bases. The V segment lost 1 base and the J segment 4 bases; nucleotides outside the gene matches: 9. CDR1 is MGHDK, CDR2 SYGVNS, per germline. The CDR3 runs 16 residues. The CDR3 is CASSEFRQGSGETQYF. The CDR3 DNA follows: TGTGCCAGCAGTGAATTCCGACAGGGATCGGGAGAGACCCAGTACTTC.

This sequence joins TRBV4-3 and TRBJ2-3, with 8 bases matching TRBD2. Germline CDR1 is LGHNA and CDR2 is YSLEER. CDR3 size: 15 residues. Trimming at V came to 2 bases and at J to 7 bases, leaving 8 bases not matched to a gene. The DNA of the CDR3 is TGCGCCAGCAGCCAAACGACTAGCGCACAGTATACGCAGTATTTT. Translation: CASSQTTSAQYTQYF.

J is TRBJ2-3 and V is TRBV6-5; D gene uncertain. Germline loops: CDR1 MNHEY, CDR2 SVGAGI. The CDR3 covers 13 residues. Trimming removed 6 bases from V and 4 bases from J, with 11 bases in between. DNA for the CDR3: TGTGCCAGCAGCCCCCTTGCGGCAGATACGCAGTATTTT. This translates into CASSPLAADTQYF.

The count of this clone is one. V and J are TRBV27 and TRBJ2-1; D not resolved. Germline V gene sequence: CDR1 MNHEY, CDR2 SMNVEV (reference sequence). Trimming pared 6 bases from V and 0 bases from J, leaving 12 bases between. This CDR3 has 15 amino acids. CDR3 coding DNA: TGTGCCAGCAGCCTTTTCCTGAGCTCCTACAATGAGCAGTTCTTC. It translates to CASSLFLSSYNEQFF.

CDR3 DNA sequence: TGCGCCAGCAGCCAATCCAGGACTAGCGGAAGCTACAATGAGCAGTTCTTC. It codes for CASSQSRTSGSYNEQFF. The chain recombines TRBV4-3 with TRBJ2-1, with 10 bases identical to TRBD2. Germline V lookup: CDR1 LGHNA, CDR2 YSLEER. This CDR3 has 17 amino acids. J gave up 3 bases and V 2 bases, and 7 bases lay outside the gene matches.

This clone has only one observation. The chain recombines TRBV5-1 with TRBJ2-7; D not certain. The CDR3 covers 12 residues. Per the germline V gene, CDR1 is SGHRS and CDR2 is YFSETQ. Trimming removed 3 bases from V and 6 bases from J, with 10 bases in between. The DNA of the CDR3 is TGCGCCAGCAGCTCCTCGACTGGCGAGCAGTACTTC. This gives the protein CASSSSTGEQYF.